This T cell receptor (beta chain) stems from a study of response to subunit inactivated influenza vaccine. Study results and caveats: Few additional T cells are recruited per seasonal influenza vaccination, authors suggested.

Each CDR3 protein is one row after TCRdb ran MiXCR on the RT-PCR reads. The table records about 500,000 distinct CDR3 sequences, about 15% of them present only once. As for this clonotype: Its antigen is currently unknown.

Germline V lookup: CDR1 MNHEY, CDR2 SMNVEV (reference sequence). The CDR3 has 16 residues. The V segment lost 4 bases and the J segment 7 bases; nucleotides outside the gene matches: 9. This TCR was recovered from a man aged 45 to 70 who received an inactivated influenza vaccine. Specimen: CD4+ T cells sorted from PBMCs, collected less than 30 months after vaccination. The V call is TRBV27, the J call TRBJ2-2, with 10 bases identical to TRBD2. The CDR3 coding sequence is TGTGCCAGCAGTTACCTAAGCGGGAGGGCCAACGGGGAGCTGTTTTTT. As protein: CASSYLSGRANGELFF.